The 32 T cell receptor beta chains below were found in one sample sequenced in a study of CD8 T cells in Susac syndrome. RNA, at about 0.45 to 1 ug, was reverse transcribed with random hexamers. TCRdb re-derived calls from the immunoSEQ multiplex PCR reads in MiXCR, one entry per CDR3 protein. The data contain around 300,000 distinct CDR3 sequences, 70% to 90% of them singletons. What was sequenced was CD8+ T cells from PBMCs. These receptors came from a human donor with multiple sclerosis.

The chain joins TRBV20-1 to TRBJ2-1; 8 bases agree with TRBD1. After removal of 6 bases from V and 1 base from J, the junction contained 2 bases not matched to a gene. From germline, CDR1 is DFQATT and CDR2 SNEGSKA (reference sequence). The CDR3 loop spans 13 amino acids. CDR3 nucleotides: TGCAGTGCAAGGACAGGGTCCTACAATGAGCAGTTCTTC. This gives the protein CSARTGSYNEQFF.

This chain joins TRBV28 and TRBJ1-3; D unclear. The germline V gene has CDR1 MDHEN and CDR2 SYDVKM. V lost 2 bases and J 4 bases, leaving 12 bases between the germline ends. The CDR3 has 15 residues. CDR3 residues: CASSLPVSPGNTIYF. The CDR3 DNA sequence: TGTGCCAGCAGTTTACCGGTCTCCCCCGGAAACACCATATATTTT. Filled out from reference TRBV28 and TRBJ1-3, the complete variable domain reads DVKVTQSSRYLVKRTGEKVFLECVQDMDHENMFWYRQDPGLGLRLIYFSYDVKMKEKGDIPEGYSVSREKKERFSLILESASTNQTSMYLCASSLPVSPGNTIYFGEGSWLTVV.

The V call is TRBV21-1, the J call TRBJ2-4; no DNA check was done on the table's D call, TRBD1. TRBV21-1 has pseudogene status. The CDR3 length is 15 residues. The CDR3 DNA is TGTGCCGTATCAGGGGGCGCTGGAGCCAAAAACATTCAGTACTTC. It yields the protein CAVSGGAGAKNIQYF.

Turning to this clonotype: One end of the junction varies from germline; a read error may be responsible. The V and J genes are TRBV6-2 or TRBV6-3 and TRBJ1-5; weak D call: TRBD1 (6 bases). The length of the CDR3 is 14 residues. Germline CDR1 MNHEY, CDR2 SVGEGT. This CDR3 is CASSSGTSTQPQHF. In nucleotides, the CDR3 is TGTGCCAGCAGTTCCGGGACAAGCACTCAGCCCCAGCATTTT.

The chain has TRBV9 and TRBJ2-1; 7 bases fit TRBD2. The ends lost 6 bases at V and 9 bases at J; junction bases unmatched: 9. The germline CDR1 and CDR2 sequences are SGDLS and YYNGEE. CDR3 size: 13 residues. The CDR3 is CASTLGGGTEQFF. The CDR3 region has the DNA TGTGCCAGCACCTTGGGGGGAGGGACTGAGCAGTTCTTC.

V is TRBV27 and J is TRBJ2-1; a weak D match, TRBD1 (6 bases). Germline V gene data show CDR1 as MNHEY and CDR2 as SMNVEV (reference sequence). V was pared by 5 bases and J by 6 bases, with 14 bases between. The CDR3 runs 14 residues. CDR3 nucleotide sequence: TGTGCCAGCAGTCCAGGGGTGGTTGGCAATGAGCAGTTCTTC. Its translation: CASSPGVVGNEQFF.

In nucleotides, the CDR3 is TGTGCCTGGGCGGCAGGGGCGAACTCCTACGAGCAGTACTTC. Translated: CAWAAGANSYEQYF. The chain recombines TRBV30 with TRBJ2-7; D may be TRBD1 (6 bases). Trimming shortened V by 5 bases and J by 0 bases, and 14 bases separated the two germline ends. Germline V gene data show CDR1 as GTSNPN and CDR2 as SVGIG (reference sequence). The CDR3 extends over 14 amino acids.

The V call is TRBV4-3, the J call TRBJ1-1; 9 positions match TRBD1. CDR1 is LGHNA, CDR2 YSLEER, per germline. V was pared by 1 base and J by 4 bases, with 7 bases of the junction left unmatched. The CDR3 runs to 16 residues. The DNA of the CDR3 is TGCGCCAGCAGCCAAGGGGGGACAGGGAGTATCACTGAAGCTTTCTTT. Translating gives CASSQGGTGSITEAFF.

This chain links TRBV7-2 with TRBJ2-7; unclear D gene. The V gene's germline CDR1 is SGHTA and CDR2 FQGNSA. This CDR3 region has 14 residues. Trimming cost V 2 bases and J 0 bases, with 8 bases left between them. CDR3 residues: CASSLIGSSYEQYF. CDR3 DNA sequence: TGTGCCAGCAGCTTAATCGGAAGCTCCTACGAGCAGTACTTC. Filled out from reference TRBV7-2 and TRBJ2-7, the complete variable domain reads GAGVSQSPSNKVTEKGKDVELRCDPISGHTALYWYRQSLGQGLEFLIYFQGNSAPDKSGLPSDRFSAERTGGSVSTLTIQRTQQEDSAVYLCASSLIGSSYEQYFGPGTRLTVT.

V gene TRBV4-1 combines with J gene TRBJ1-5; D is possibly TRBD1 (6 bases). The ends were cut back, 0 bases at V and 7 bases at J, with 19 bases in the middle. This CDR3 comprises 17 residues. CDR1 MGHRA and CDR2 YSYEKL come from the germline V gene. The CDR3 bases are TGCGCCAGCAGCCAAGATATGACCTTCGGGGGCGGGCAGCCCCAGCATTTT. Translated, it gives CASSQDMTFGGGQPQHF.

V and J are TRBV7-6 and TRBJ1-1, with D tentatively TRBD1 (5 bases). This CDR3 spans 12 amino acids. V dropped 5 bases and J dropped 7 bases, with 11 bases sitting between them. The germline V gene encodes CDR1 SGHVS and CDR2 FNYEAQ. The CDR3 is CASSAGPGEAFF. The CDR3, as DNA: TGTGCCAGCAGCGCGGGACCTGGTGAAGCTTTCTTT. Full variable domain (remainder filled in from reference TRBV7-6 and TRBJ1-1): GAGVSQSPRYKVTKRGQDVALRCDPISGHVSLYWYRQALGQGPEFLTYFNYEAQQDKSGLPNDRFSAERPEGSISTLTIQRTEQRDSAMYRCASSAGPGEAFFGQGTRLTVV.

The rearrangement uses TRBV6-5 and TRBJ2-1; 8 nucleotides align to TRBD2. The ends lost 0 bases at V and 7 bases at J; junction bases unmatched: 2. Germline CDR1 reads MNHEY; CDR2 reads SVGAGI. The CDR3 sequence is 14 residues long. The CDR3 DNA reads as TGTGCCAGCAGTTACTCCGCTAGCGGGAATGAGCAGTTCTTC. This translates into CASSYSASGNEQFF.

V usage is TRBV2 and J usage is TRBJ2-1; 7 positions match TRBD2. The germline CDR1 and CDR2 sequences are SNHLY and FYNNEI. V lost 7 bases to trimming and J lost 5 bases; unmatched junction nucleotides: 8. This CDR3 comprises 14 residues. The CDR3 region is CASNDPSGNNEQFF. The CDR3 DNA follows: TGTGCCAGCAATGATCCTAGCGGCAACAATGAGCAGTTCTTC.

This clonotype was detected only once. J is TRBJ2-7 and V is TRBV20-1; D is possibly TRBD2 (6 bases). V gave up 5 bases and J gave up 2 bases, with 19 bases separating them. The CDR3 is 15 residues long. The germline CDR1 and CDR2 sequences are DFQATT and SNEGSKA (reference sequence). As DNA, the CDR3 is TGCAGTGCTCCTCGGGGGAACTCGGTTGCCTACGAGCAGTACTTC. It yields the protein CSAPRGNSVAYEQYF.

V is TRBV28 and J is TRBJ1-5; maybe TRBD1 (5 bases). This CDR3 contains 16 residues. V was trimmed by 3 bases and J by 3 bases, leaving 15 bases between them. Germline values: CDR1 MDHEN, CDR2 SYDVKM. CDR3 sequence: CASSFLGGANNQPQHF. Written as DNA, the CDR3 is TGTGCCAGCAGTTTTTTGGGTGGGGCGAACAATCAGCCCCAGCATTTT.

This clonotype came up once. V is TRBV29-1 and J is TRBJ2-2; possibly TRBD1 or TRBD2 for D (5 bases each). Trimming shortened V by 7 bases and J by 0 bases, and 15 bases separated the two germline ends. The CDR3 totals 15 residues. CDR1 SQVTM and CDR2 ANQGSEA come from the germline V gene. The CDR3 coding sequence is TGCAGCGCCATCCTTGGGGGATCGAACACCGGGGAGCTGTTTTTT. Translation gives CSAILGGSNTGELFF.

The rearrangement links TRBV4-1 to TRBJ2-7; no definite D call. The germline V gene encodes CDR1 MGHRA and CDR2 YSYEKL. The CDR3 loop spans 16 amino acids. Trimming left V 1 base short and J 0 bases short, with 13 bases between. CDR3 loop: CASSQVQESSSYEQYF. CDR3 DNA: TGCGCCAGCAGCCAAGTTCAGGAATCTAGCTCCTACGAGCAGTACTTC.

The CDR3 sequence: CASSQLSFANTGELFF. Written as DNA, the CDR3 is TGTGCCAGCAGTCAGCTTAGTTTCGCGAACACCGGGGAGCTGTTTTTT. The gene calls are TRBV27 and TRBJ2-2; D not certain. The length of the CDR3 is 16 residues. Trimming took 5 bases from V and 0 from J, leaving 13 bases between them. CDR1 is MNHEY, CDR2 SMNVEV, per germline (reference sequence).

The chain links TRBV28 to TRBJ2-5, with 12 nucleotides matching TRBD2. V trimming: 5 bases; J trimming: 9 bases; junction bases outside the gene matches: 13. In germline, CDR1 is MDHEN, CDR2 SYDVKM. This CDR3 comprises 16 residues. CDR3 sequence (DNA): TGTGCCAGCAGTCCGTTGACTAGCGGGGGCGCGGTGGCCCAGTACTTC. Translated, it gives CASSPLTSGGAVAQYF. Full variable domain (rest looked up from reference TRBV28 and TRBJ2-5): DVKVTQSSRYLVKRTGEKVFLECVQDMDHENMFWYRQDPGLGLRLIYFSYDVKMKEKGDIPEGYSVSREKKERFSLILESASTNQTSMYLCASSPLTSGGAVAQYFGPGTRLLVL.

The V call is TRBV6-2 or TRBV6-3, the J call TRBJ1-1; D is unresolved. V lost 8 bases and J lost 1, with 8 bases in between. CDR3 size: 12 residues. Per the germline V gene, CDR1 is MNHEY and CDR2 is SVGEGT. The CDR3 sequence is CASRLENTEAFF. DNA for the CDR3: TGTGCCAGCCGGTTGGAGAACACTGAAGCTTTCTTT.

The chain uses TRBV4-3 and TRBJ2-7; perhaps TRBD2 as D (7 bases). Trimming removed 0 bases at V and 2 bases at J, with 20 bases between. In germline, CDR1 is LGHNA, CDR2 YSLEER. This CDR3 has 18 amino acids. The CDR3: CASSQDWGGAVAPYEQYF. DNA for the CDR3: TGCGCCAGCAGCCAAGATTGGGGGGGGGCGGTAGCTCCCTACGAGCAGTACTTC.

The sample holds one count of this clonotype. The chain uses TRBV12-3 or TRBV12-4 and TRBJ2-3; D is unclear. Trimming shortened V by 1 base and J by 2 bases, and 10 bases separated the two germline ends. The CDR3 length is 15 residues. CDR3 sequence reads: CASSLGGWATDTQYF. CDR3 coding DNA: TGTGCCAGCAGTTTAGGCGGTTGGGCCACAGATACGCAGTATTTT.

The chain recombines TRBV25-1 with TRBJ2-5; a weak D match, TRBD1 (6 bases). Trimming took 8 bases from V and 4 from J, leaving 11 bases between them. The CDR3 has 12 residues. Germline values: CDR1 MGHDK, CDR2 SYGVNS. CDR3 in amino acids: CASSEGGETQYF. As DNA, the CDR3 is TGTGCCAGCTCAGAAGGGGGAGAGACCCAGTACTTC.

The chain joins TRBV4-1 to TRBJ2-1; 7 nucleotides align to TRBD1. The CDR3 runs 14 residues. The J segment lost 5 bases and the V segment lost 3 bases, leaving 4 bases of the junction unmatched. Per germline, CDR1 MGHRA and CDR2 YSYEKL. DNA for the CDR3: TGCGCCAGCAGCCAGGACGACAGGGACAATGAGCAGTTCTTC. Its protein is CASSQDDRDNEQFF.

The chain combines TRBV7-9 with TRBJ1-2, with TRBD1 matching over 8 bases. Per the germline V gene, CDR1 is SEHNR and CDR2 is FQNEAQ (reference sequence). Trimming took 0 bases from V and 4 from J; bases not matched to a gene: 7. This CDR3 has 16 residues. The CDR3 DNA reads as TGTGCCAGCAGCTTAGCGTTAACAGGGGGAGGCTATGGCTACACCTTC. This sequence encodes CASSLALTGGGYGYTF.

The V and J genes are TRBV18 and TRBJ2-2; D tentatively fits TRBD1 or TRBD2 (5 bases each). Germline CDR1 KGHSH, CDR2 LQKENI. This CDR3 region has 15 residues. Trimming shortened V by 8 bases and J by 2 bases, and 15 bases separated the two germline ends. Here the CDR3 DNA reads TGTGCCAGCCCCCCCGGGACGCCTAACACCGGGGAGCTGTTTTTT. It specifies CASPPGTPNTGELFF.

The rearrangement links TRBV18 to TRBJ2-2; D is unresolved. V lost 1 base and J 1 base, leaving 7 bases between the germline ends. Germline V CDR1 and CDR2: KGHSH, LQKENI. This CDR3 spans 15 amino acids. The CDR3 region is CASSPRPRNTGELFF. The CDR3, as DNA: TGTGCCAGCTCACCACGTCCCCGGAACACCGGGGAGCTGTTTTTT.

V usage is TRBV6-4 and J usage is TRBJ2-1, with D hard to call. Trimming cost V 0 bases and J 6 bases, with 6 bases left between them. Germline V gene data show CDR1 as MRHNA and CDR2 as SNTAGT. This CDR3 region has 13 residues. The CDR3 loop reads CASSDSSSNEQFF. The CDR3 DNA is TGTGCCAGCAGTGACTCGAGCTCCAATGAGCAGTTCTTC.

J is TRBJ2-1 and V is TRBV24-1, with 7 nucleotides matching TRBD1. With 4 bases clipped from V and 0 bases from J, the junction kept 5 bases outside the gene matches. From germline, CDR1 is KGHDR and CDR2 SFDVKD. The CDR3 covers 16 residues. The CDR3 DNA sequence: TGTGCCACCAGTGACCCGGGACAGAGCTCCTACAATGAGCAGTTCTTC. Its protein product is CATSDPGQSSYNEQFF.

V gene TRBV13 combines with J gene TRBJ2-7; TRBD2 agrees at 7 bases. Germline V gives CDR1 PRHDT, CDR2 FYEKMQ (reference sequence). The CDR3 length is 14 residues. Trimming removed 7 bases from V and 6 bases from J; junction bases left unmatched: 12. The CDR3 nucleotides are TGTGCCAGCAAGGGTTTCGGGAGGAGTCGCGAGCAGTACTTC. Translating it yields CASKGFGRSREQYF.

The rearrangement uses TRBV12-3 or TRBV12-4 and TRBJ1-2, with D unresolved. The CDR3 length is 12 residues. V dropped 3 bases and J dropped 7 bases, with 9 bases sitting between them. This chain's CDR3 is CASSFCSCGYTF. The CDR3 DNA sequence: TGTGCCAGCAGTTTCTGTTCTTGTGGCTACACCTTC.

This CDR3 is CASSYLPAARHPGGTQYF. The CDR3 DNA reads as TGTGCCAGCAGTTACCTCCCCGCGGCTAGGCACCCGGGAGGTACGCAGTATTTT. The chain joins TRBV6-5 to TRBJ2-3, with 7 bases identical to TRBD2. The CDR3 contains 18 residues. Per the germline V gene, CDR1 is MNHEY and CDR2 is SVGAGI. J lost 8 bases, V lost 2 bases, and 19 bases had no gene match.